These 18 T cell receptor beta chains were sequenced from one sample in a study of blood T cell repertoires in COVID-19 (dated by TCRdb to 2018 to 2021). Libraries were built with the immunoSEQ multiplex PCR assay. TCRdb mirrors the immuneACCESS table, restricted to in-frame sequences. Some clones are absent from its copies; in checked studies, under half trace to an unresolved V gene, and the reason for the others is unknown. This sample is represented by 210,000 or so clones; more than 80% of them were singletons. The biggest ten clones account for around 7.8% of the sample. Sequenced input: peripheral blood. These receptors all stem from a woman older than 75 with COVID-19, enrolled during active disease.

The chain couples TRBV5-1 to TRBJ1-4, with TRBD1 matching 8 bases. This CDR3 is 15 amino acids long. Trimming took 3 bases from V and 7 from J; bases not matched to a gene: 8. CDR1 is SGHRS and CDR2 is YFSETQ in the germline V gene. This chain's CDR3 is CASSSTGQGGEKLFF. DNA for the CDR3: TGCGCCAGCAGCTCCACTGGACAGGGAGGTGAAAAACTGTTTTTT. Supplemented by reference TRBV5-1 and TRBJ1-4, the full variable domain reads KAGVTQTPRYLIKTRGQQVTLSCSPISGHRSVSWYQQTPGQGLQFLFEYFSETQRNKGNFPGRFSGRQFSNSRSEMNVSTLELGDSALYLCASSSTGQGGEKLFFGSGTQLSVL.

The chain carries TRBV27 and TRBJ2-7, with 7 nucleotides matching TRBD1. This CDR3 is built from 15 residues. The germline V gene has CDR1 MNHEY and CDR2 SMNVEV (reference sequence). The V gene end was trimmed by 5 bases and the J gene end by 2 bases; junction bases not matched to a gene: 9. For the CDR3, the DNA is TGTGCCAGCAGTACCCGGGGACAGCTTACCTACGAGCAGTACTTC. It is translated as CASSTRGQLTYEQYF.

The J gene is TRBJ1-5, the V gene TRBV14; possible D gene TRBD1, 5 bases. V was shortened by 1 base and J by 6 bases, with 13 bases between the two germline ends. The CDR3 has 15 amino acids. The V gene's germline CDR1 is SGHDN and CDR2 FVKESK. The CDR3 bases are TGTGCCAGCAGCCAAGGGGGGGGGAGGACTCAGCCCCAGCATTTT. Its protein product is CASSQGGGRTQPQHF.

The chain combines TRBV19 with TRBJ2-3; D remains ambiguous. The germline V gene encodes CDR1 LNHDA and CDR2 SQIVND (reference sequence). Trimming removed 7 bases from V and 7 bases from J, with 18 bases in between. The CDR3 is made up of 14 amino acids. As DNA, the CDR3 is TGTGCCAGTATGGGCCTGGGTATGGCTAATACGCAGTATTTT. Its translation is CASMGLGMANTQYF.

The rearrangement uses TRBV24-1 and TRBJ1-2, with D possibly being TRBD1 (5 bases). The germline V and J ends were trimmed by 5 bases and 4 bases, with 19 bases remaining between them. In germline, CDR1 is KGHDR, CDR2 SFDVKD. The CDR3 covers 16 residues. The CDR3 sequence: CATSGGTALRGYGYTF. DNA for the CDR3: TGTGCCACCAGTGGGGGGACTGCCTTAAGGGGCTATGGCTACACCTTC.

The chain uses TRBV6-5 and TRBJ2-7; 7 bases line up with TRBD1. The V gene end was trimmed by 4 bases and the J gene end by 3 bases; junction bases not matched to a gene: 9. The CDR3 contains 15 residues. Germline CDR1 is MNHEY and CDR2 is SVGAGI. The chain's CDR3 is CASSWTGTAIYEQYF. The CDR3 nucleotides are TGTGCCAGCAGTTGGACCGGGACAGCTATCTACGAGCAGTACTTC.

The chain carries TRBV7-9 and TRBJ1-4; D is uncertain. This CDR3 spans 13 amino acids. Trimming pared 3 bases from V and 7 bases from J, leaving 9 bases between. The V gene's germline CDR1 is SEHNR and CDR2 FQNEAQ (reference sequence). CDR3 coding DNA: TGTGCCAGCAGCTTGGGTTCGGGTGAAAAACTGTTTTTT. Amino acids: CASSLGSGEKLFF.

The table lists this clone with a few counts. The rearrangement links TRBV20-1 to TRBJ1-2; D is unresolved. Trimming removed 0 bases from V and 5 bases from J, with 4 bases in between. Germline V gene lookup returns CDR1 DFQATT and CDR2 SNEGSKA (reference sequence). There are 11 residues in the CDR3. The CDR3 bases are TGCAGTGCTAGAGAAATATATGGCTACACCTTC. Translating it yields CSAREIYGYTF.

CDR3 sequence: CASSPGLAQSYNEQFF. In DNA form, the CDR3 reads TGTGCCAGTAGTCCGGGACTAGCACAGAGTTACAATGAGCAGTTCTTC. The gene calls are TRBV19 and TRBJ2-1; the match to TRBD2 covers 9 bases. V shed 5 bases and J 4 bases; nucleotides not matched to a gene: 9. This CDR3 has 16 residues. Germline loops: CDR1 LNHDA, CDR2 SQIVND (reference sequence).

V is TRBV12-3 or TRBV12-4 and J is TRBJ1-5; D is ambiguous. Deletions cut 3 bases from V and 7 bases from J, with 10 bases between. The CDR3 is 13 residues long. CDR3 bases: TGTGCCAGCAGTTTTGCTCGGGGACAGCCCCAGCATTTT. This codes for CASSFARGQPQHF.

This rearrangement joins TRBV11-1 to TRBJ2-1, with a weak D call TRBD2 (6 bases). The CDR3 has 15 residues. In germline, CDR1 is SGHAT, CDR2 FQDESV (reference sequence). V was clipped by 7 bases and J by 1 base, with 14 bases between them. The CDR3 DNA reads TGTGCCAGCAACTCGAGAGCGGGTTCCTACAATGAGCAGTTCTTC. This codes for CASNSRAGSYNEQFF.

The chain employs TRBV19 and TRBJ2-6; 7 bases match TRBD1. The CDR3 runs to 15 residues. Per the germline V gene, CDR1 is LNHDA and CDR2 is SQIVND (reference sequence). With V trimmed by 3 bases and J by 2 bases, 1 base remained unmatched. The CDR3 loop reads CASSIQGAGANVLTF. The CDR3 nucleotides are TGTGCCAGTAGTATTCAGGGGGCTGGGGCCAACGTCCTGACTTTC.

V and J are TRBV19 and TRBJ2-3; 9 bases line up with TRBD2. Germline-derived CDR1 and CDR2 are LNHDA and SQIVND (reference sequence). Trimming at V came to 4 bases and at J to 4 bases, leaving 9 bases not matched to a gene. The CDR3 runs 16 residues. CDR3 DNA: TGTGCCAGTAGTAACGGTCTAGCGGGAATCGCAGATACGCAGTATTTT. Its translation is CASSNGLAGIADTQYF.

The chain carries TRBV19 and TRBJ1-5, with D possibly TRBD1 on 6 matching bases. This CDR3 is built from 14 residues. CDR1 and CDR2 from the germline V gene are LNHDA and SQIVND (reference sequence). V lost 9 bases and J 7 bases, leaving 19 bases between the germline ends. Here the CDR3 reads CASKKSGVEQPQHF. CDR3 coding DNA: TGTGCCAGCAAAAAATCAGGGGTTGAGCAGCCCCAGCATTTT.

The chain uses TRBV9 and TRBJ2-1, with 14 bases lining up with TRBD2. The germline V gene has CDR1 SGDLS and CDR2 YYNGEE. Trimming took 4 bases from V and 6 from J; bases not matched to a gene: 9. The CDR3 is 17 residues long. DNA of the CDR3: TGTGCCAGCAGCCTCAGACTAGCGGGAGGGGCCCCCAATGAGCAGTTCTTC. Translation: CASSLRLAGGAPNEQFF.

V usage is TRBV7-9 and J usage is TRBJ2-5; the D gene is possibly TRBD2 (5 bases). Germline V gene sequence: CDR1 SEHNR, CDR2 FQNEAQ (reference sequence). The CDR3 runs to 13 residues. The V gene lost 6 bases and the J gene lost 7 bases, with 15 bases spanning the gap. For the CDR3, the DNA is TGTGCCAGCAGGAATGGGGAGCGTCGGACCCAGTACTTC. This codes for CASRNGERRTQYF.

This sequence joins TRBV5-1 and TRBJ2-5, with a weak D call TRBD2 (7 bases). Germline loops: CDR1 SGHRS, CDR2 YFSETQ. V was pared by 6 bases and J by 1 base, with 16 bases between. The CDR3 consists of 15 residues. For the CDR3, the DNA is TGCGCCAGCAACTCCCGCGGGGGCCCCCAAGAGACCCAGTACTTC. Protein: CASNSRGGPQETQYF.

The chain couples TRBV7-2 to TRBJ2-7, with TRBD2 matching 7 bases. Trimming at V came to 2 bases and at J to 2 bases, leaving 3 bases not matched to a gene. The germline V gene has CDR1 SGHTA and CDR2 FQGNSA. The CDR3 sequence is 14 residues long. The CDR3 loop reads CASSLSSGAYEQYF. The CDR3 DNA is TGTGCCAGCAGCTTAAGCAGCGGGGCCTACGAGCAGTACTTC.